This TCR beta chain was sequenced for a study of cytomegalovirus exposure and HLA in healthy donors. At the level of the study: Later analysis reported that the 120 or so validation repertoires shared the platform of the roughly 630 first-cohort repertoires.

Separation from the 666-subject first cohort characterized the roughly 110-subject validation cohort, to which the donors belonged. Remarks on this clone: Its antigen is unknown.

The length of the CDR3 is 14 residues. Trimming removed 6 bases at V and 4 bases at J, with 13 bases between. Germline V gene data show CDR1 as MNHNY and CDR2 as SVGAGI (reference sequence). Regarding the study as a whole: Listed as cytomegalovirus-associated were 164 TCR beta chains.

Clones were sequenced by immunoSEQ multiplex PCR, and TCRdb holds only the in-frame ones, with some missing. This sample has roughly 60,000 clones, with approximately 96% found just once. The chain employs TRBV6-6 and TRBJ1-3; TRBD1 is a possible D gene (6 bases). Sequencing was done on a sample of PBMCs. This clonotype was obtained from a man between 18 and 35 years old in good health and CMV-seronegative. CDR3 sequence (DNA): TGTGCCAGCAGCCAGGGACAAAACGGAAACACCATATATTTT. It codes for CASSQGQNGNTIYF.